This is a list of T cell receptor beta chains from one sample in a study of patients and donors after allogeneic stem cell transplantation. Each CDR3 protein gets one entry after TCRdb re-called the RT-PCR reads with MiXCR. The sample gives about 150,000 distinct CDR3 sequences, about a third of which show up once; around half is in the top ten. Sequences were obtained from blood, either unsorted or a sorted T cell fraction (not recorded which). These receptors all come from a human donor who was either an allogeneic HSCT recipient or a stem cell or donor lymphocyte infusion donor (not recorded which). It is not recorded whose cells these are; they may come from a transplant donor. Both conserved end residues are trimmed from each CDR3.

TRBJ2-6	TRBV3-1	ASSQVPSGANVLT
TRBJ1-2	TRBV12-3/TRBV12-4	ANGYRDRGFYGYT
TRBJ1-5	TRBV12-3/TRBV12-4	ASSLAGGQPQH
TRBJ1-3	TRBV12-3/TRBV12-4	ASSLGHLSSGNTIY
TRBJ2-1	TRBV7-9	ASSSGWGTGYNEQF
TRBJ2-3	TRBV5-1	ASSSDHPTDTQY
TRBJ1-1	TRBV20-1	SAEGQRIPTEAF
TRBJ1-2	TRBV10-3	AITEKSGAFYGYT
TRBJ1-2	TRBV5-8	ASSLGGTVT
TRBJ1-1	TRBV19	ASSVAMNTEAF
TRBJ2-1	TRBV10-3	AISWTSGGLNYNEQF
TRBJ2-1	TRBV11-2	ASSLGPGPYNEQF
TRBJ1-2	TRBV28	ASSSQGTFYGYT
TRBJ2-2	TRBV29-1	SAGQVPGELF
TRBJ1-1	TRBV6-5	ASRRGTSYTEAF
TRBJ1-5	TRBV20-1	SAGRGRNGNQPQH
TRBJ1-5	TRBV6-2/TRBV6-3	ASGGNSNQPQH
TRBJ2-6	TRBV12-3/TRBV12-4	ASSSGANVLT
TRBJ2-5	TRBV28	ASSSPPGETQY
TRBJ1-2	TRBV9	ASSADLPDYGYT
TRBJ1-6	TRBV9	ASSAPGQALGNSPLH
TRBJ2-2	TRBV27	ASSLDDTGELF
TRBJ1-2	TRBV6-2/TRBV6-3	ASRYSGGNYGYT
TRBJ1-3	TRBV7-2	ASSSGPSKDTIY
TRBJ1-6	TRBV6-5	ASSPEGRDAYNSPLH
TRBJ1-5	TRBV12-3/TRBV12-4	ASVGGSNQPQH
TRBJ1-6	TRBV27	ASSPRGNYNSPLH
TRBJ1-5	TRBV6-2/TRBV6-3	ASSYRGYSNQPQH
TRBJ1-6	TRBV7-8	ASRYGQGYSPLH
TRBJ1-6	TRBV6-5	ASSYSPGGNTYNSPLH
TRBJ1-2	TRBV12-3/TRBV12-4	ASSSSRTGGARGYT
TRBJ1-5	TRBV20-1	SASGYSNQPQH
TRBJ1-5	TRBV12-3/TRBV12-4	ASSSQSNQPQH
TRBJ2-2	TRBV5-6	ASSLALGVAGELF
TRBJ2-7	TRBV2	ASHRDNYEQY
TRBJ1-2	TRBV5-6	ASSLDLFRRTERGYT
TRBJ2-3	TRBV6-5	ASSNTGGRLGTQY
TRBJ1-2	TRBV5-1	ASSLVPSSNYGYT
TRBJ1-4	TRBV7-9	ASRETGGHREKLF
TRBJ2-3	TRBV11-2	ASSLVGGGRADTQY
TRBJ1-5	TRBV12-3/TRBV12-4	ASSPGGGSNQPQH
TRBJ2-7	TRBV9	ASSPGTGYEQY
TRBJ2-2	TRBV12-3/TRBV12-4	ASSPRTRSGELF
TRBJ2-5	TRBV28	ASRHSGGVQETQY
TRBJ1-1	TRBV6-1	ASTEQQNTEAF
TRBJ1-5	TRBV6-2/TRBV6-3	ASSYRTGWPQH
TRBJ2-4	TRBV7-2	ASSTRQFTKNIQY
TRBJ2-1	TRBV10-3	AIRRTSGDSSYNEQF
TRBJ2-5	TRBV4-2	ASSPREQETQY
TRBJ1-4	TRBV12-3/TRBV12-4	ASSLVGRGGEKLF
TRBJ2-3	TRBV6-2/TRBV6-3	ASRRPGLGGADTQY
TRBJ1-4	TRBV12-3/TRBV12-4	ASSVGVAGEKLF
TRBJ1-5	TRBV12-3/TRBV12-4	ASSLTGGGQPQH
TRBJ2-1	TRBV6-6	ASRSGTVPNNEQF
TRBJ2-5	TRBV12-3/TRBV12-4	ASSFGGGFLPAQY
TRBJ1-1	TRBV12-3/TRBV12-4	ASSLGPNTEAF
TRBJ1-6	TRBV25-1	ASNGTPYNSPLH
TRBJ2-7	TRBV7-6	ASSPNRARDYEQY
TRBJ1-2	TRBV7-9	ASSSYRVNGYT